These 28 T cell receptor beta chains were all obtained from the same sample, sequenced in a study of human T cells and chemical hapten exposure. Documented time point: patch test 3, about 24 weeks after DPC sensitization. Sample treatment: therapeutic diphenylcyclopropenone sensitization with weekly scalp DPC. One entry per CDR3 protein results from TCRdb running MiXCR on the RACE reads. This repertoire shows 95,000 to 150,000 distinct CDR3 sequences, approximately 10% found once; its top ten account for under 2.5%. The input for sequencing was whole blood, taken in connection with sensitization to the hapten diphenylcyclopropenone (DPC). Every receptor here comes from a woman aged 50 to 65 with alopecia areata. Some clones in this sample may be carry-over from other donors' samples.

This clonotype was seen only a few times. This chain uses TRBV7-2 with TRBJ1-2; D uncertain. The CDR3 is 11 residues long. Trimming stripped 4 bases from V and 2 bases from J, with 2 bases between. Germline V gene data show CDR1 as SGHTA and CDR2 as FQGNSA. CDR3 DNA sequence: TGTGCCAGCAGCTCCAACTATGGCTACACCTTC. Translation: CASSSNYGYTF.

This clonotype was recorded many times. The J gene is TRBJ1-1, the V gene TRBV12-3 or TRBV12-4; the D is unclear. Trimming stripped 1 base from V and 3 bases from J, with 6 bases between. The CDR3 covers 13 residues. This CDR3 is CASSLGMYTEAFF. The CDR3 bases are TGTGCCAGCAGTTTAGGTATGTACACTGAAGCTTTCTTT.

The table lists this clonotype with many counts. The rearrangement uses TRBV18 and TRBJ1-2; D is uncertain. V shed 3 bases and J shed 4 bases, with 15 bases lying between them. The germline gives CDR1 KGHSH, CDR2 LQKENI. CDR3 length: 15 amino acids. CDR3 sequence: CASSPVGSFLYGYTF. CDR3 nucleotide sequence: TGTGCCAGCTCACCGGTCGGGAGTTTCCTCTATGGCTACACCTTC.

V and J are TRBV9 and TRBJ2-3; D is unresolved. CDR3 length equals 14 residues. V lost 0 bases to trimming and J lost 6 bases, with 11 bases between them. The germline CDR1 and CDR2 sequences are SGDLS and YYNGEE. Here the CDR3 DNA reads TGTGCCAGCAGCGTAGGTCTGGCGCGGGATACGCAGTATTTT. Its translation is CASSVGLARDTQYF.

This sequence joins TRBV10-3 and TRBJ1-1; no reliable D call. The germline CDR1 and CDR2 sequences are ENHRY and SYGVKD. V lost 6 bases and J lost 4, with 12 bases in between. This CDR3 region has 13 residues. In nucleotides, the CDR3 is TGTGCCATCAGGTCTCCCGTTACCACTGAAGCTTTCTTT. Protein product: CAIRSPVTTEAFF.

Many counts were recorded for this clonotype. V usage is TRBV7-2 and J usage is TRBJ2-1; 11 positions match TRBD2. Trimming took 2 bases from V and 9 from J; bases not matched to a gene: 6. The CDR3 covers 15 residues. The V gene's germline CDR1 is SGHTA and CDR2 FQGNSA. Written as DNA, the CDR3 is TGTGCCAGCAGCTTACTAGCGGGGGGATCCGGTGAGCAGTTCTTC. This translates into CASSLLAGGSGEQFF. Filled out from reference TRBV7-2 and TRBJ2-1, the complete variable domain reads GAGVSQSPSNKVTEKGKDVELRCDPISGHTALYWYRQSLGQGLEFLIYFQGNSAPDKSGLPSDRFSAERTGGSVSTLTIQRTQQEDSAVYLCASSLLAGGSGEQFFGPGTRLTVL.

This clonotype was detected only a few times. This rearrangement joins TRBV6-1 to TRBJ2-7, with TRBD2 matching 11 bases. Unmatched junction bases numbered 3, after V lost 5 bases and J lost 3 bases. The CDR3 is made up of 14 amino acids. Germline V gene data show CDR1 as MNHNS and CDR2 as SASEGT. DNA of the CDR3: TGTGCCAGCAGTCTCGGGACTAGCGGCTACGAGCAGTACTTC. Translated: CASSLGTSGYEQYF.

This chain uses TRBV5-1 with TRBJ1-1, with TRBD1 identical over 9 bases. Germline V gives CDR1 SGHRS, CDR2 YFSETQ. The CDR3 totals 17 residues. V dropped 4 bases and J dropped 0; count of bases not matched to a gene: 10. CDR3 DNA sequence: TGCGCCAGCAGCCGCGGGGGGAGACAGGGGGTGAACACTGAAGCTTTCTTT. As protein: CASSRGGRQGVNTEAFF. Filled out from reference TRBV5-1 and TRBJ1-1, the complete variable domain reads KAGVTQTPRYLIKTRGQQVTLSCSPISGHRSVSWYQQTPGQGLQFLFEYFSETQRNKGNFPGRFSGRQFSNSRSEMNVSTLELGDSALYLCASSRGGRQGVNTEAFFGQGTRLTVV.

This clonotype was observed at least ten times. This chain joins TRBV4-1 and TRBJ1-2; D gene ambiguous. V lost 1 base and J 1 base, leaving 4 bases between the germline ends. The CDR3 runs 13 residues. CDR1 is MGHRA, CDR2 YSYEKL, per germline. Here the CDR3 reads CASSQADNYGYTF. The CDR3 coding sequence is TGCGCCAGCAGCCAAGCAGATAACTATGGCTACACCTTC.

There are a few counts of this clonotype. The gene calls are TRBV12-3 or TRBV12-4 and TRBJ1-5, with D hard to call. The length of the CDR3 is 16 residues. V gave up 2 bases and J gave up 0 bases, with 11 bases separating them. This chain's CDR3 is CASSLTSANSNQPQHF. CDR3 DNA: TGTGCCAGCAGTTTAACGTCAGCAAATAGCAATCAGCCCCAGCATTTT.

This clonotype was counted only a few times. The chain employs TRBV18 and TRBJ2-1, with a possible D match to TRBD2 (5 bases). The CDR3 totals 15 residues. Germline assignment: CDR1 KGHSH and CDR2 LQKENI. The ends were cut back, 3 bases at V and 4 bases at J, with 13 bases in the middle. DNA of the CDR3: TGTGCCAGCTCACCCCGAAGCGGAATTTACAATGAGCAGTTCTTC. It encodes CASSPRSGIYNEQFF. The variable domain in full, completed from reference TRBV18 and TRBJ2-1, reads NAGVMQNPRHLVRRRGQEARLRCSPMKGHSHVYWYRQLPEEGLKFMVYLQKENIIDESGMPKERFSAEFPKEGPSILRIQQVVRGDSAAYFCASSPRSGIYNEQFFGPGTRLTVL.

This clonotype was counted a few times. This sequence joins TRBV20-1 and TRBJ2-1; D not resolved. CDR1 is DFQATT, CDR2 SNEGSKA, per germline (reference sequence). The CDR3 length is 12 residues. Trimming stripped 3 bases from V and 6 bases from J, with 9 bases between. CDR3 nucleotides: TGCAGTGCTAGCTTCATCGGCAATGAGCAGTTCTTC. Residues: CSASFIGNEQFF.

Many counts were recorded for this clonotype. The gene calls are TRBV12-3 or TRBV12-4 and TRBJ2-7; 10 bases map to TRBD1. V shed 0 bases, J shed 7 bases, and the junction held 3 bases outside the gene matches. There are 14 residues in the CDR3. The CDR3 bases are TGTGCCAGCAGTTTAGCTAGGACAGGGGGTGAGCAGTACTTC. Amino acids: CASSLARTGGEQYF.

In its sample, this clonotype was seen many times. CDR3 protein: CASSQRPSTGVTDTQYF. The CDR3 DNA reads TGTGCCAGCTCACAGAGGCCATCAACCGGGGTGACAGATACGCAGTATTTT. V is TRBV18 and J is TRBJ2-3, with D possibly being TRBD2 (5 bases). V gave up 4 bases and J gave up 3 bases, with 20 bases separating them. The CDR3 sequence is 17 residues long. The germline V gene encodes CDR1 KGHSH and CDR2 LQKENI.

This clonotype was observed a few times. The rearrangement uses TRBV7-2 and TRBJ2-3; 9 bases are shared with TRBD2. Losses at the gene ends were 4 bases for V and 6 bases for J; bases not matched to a gene: 8. Germline CDR1 reads SGHTA; CDR2 reads FQGNSA. The CDR3 is 15 amino acids. The CDR3 DNA reads TGTGCCAGCAGCTCTGGCGGGAGGGCCTGGGATACGCAGTATTTT. Protein sequence: CASSSGGRAWDTQYF. The full variable domain, completed using reference TRBV7-2 and TRBJ2-3, is GAGVSQSPSNKVTEKGKDVELRCDPISGHTALYWYRQSLGQGLEFLIYFQGNSAPDKSGLPSDRFSAERTGGSVSTLTIQRTQQEDSAVYLCASSSGGRAWDTQYFGPGTRLTVL.

This clonotype was seen a few times. The CDR3 protein is CASTRQGGAFF. In DNA form, the CDR3 reads TGTGCCAGCACCCGACAGGGGGGGGCTTTCTTT. The chain has TRBV28 and TRBJ1-1, with 9 nucleotides matching TRBD1. This CDR3 has 11 residues. The V gene end was trimmed by 7 bases and the J gene end by 11 bases; junction bases not matched to a gene: 5. Germline-derived CDR1 and CDR2 are MDHEN and SYDVKM. The whole variable domain, remainder taken from reference TRBV28 and TRBJ1-1, is DVKVTQSSRYLVKRTGEKVFLECVQDMDHENMFWYRQDPGLGLRLIYFSYDVKMKEKGDIPEGYSVSREKKERFSLILESASTNQTSMYLCASTRQGGAFFGQGTRLTVV.

V is TRBV6-5 and J is TRBJ1-1, with 7 bases fitting TRBD1. Germline V gene sequence: CDR1 MNHEY, CDR2 SVGAGI. This CDR3 has 15 amino acids. The ends lost 5 bases at V and 8 bases at J; junction bases unmatched: 14. The CDR3 DNA follows: TGTGCCAGCAGTCCGGGACAGCGAGATATATCAGAAGCTTTCTTT. Its translation is CASSPGQRDISEAFF.

The chain joins TRBV7-9 to TRBJ1-1; D is uncertain. Trimming took off 6 bases at V and 5 bases at J, with 13 bases between the two ends. Germline assignment: CDR1 SEHNR and CDR2 FQNEAQ (reference sequence). This CDR3 spans 13 amino acids. CDR3 protein: CASRRSGETEAFF. CDR3 DNA sequence: TGTGCCAGCAGAAGGAGCGGGGAGACTGAAGCTTTCTTT.

This clonotype was seen a handful of times. No conserved phenylalanine or tryptophan is present at the end of the CDR3, so a read error is the likely explanation. The limits of the CDR3 on the DNA are not certain, so only TCRdb's listed CDR3 is given. V gene TRBV6-2 or TRBV6-3 combines with J gene TRBJ2-7; the DNA was not compared with TRBD2, the D call given in the table. The CDR3 totals 11 residues, both ends included. The germline CDR1 and CDR2 sequences are MNHEY and SVGEGT. The CDR3 here is CASSYGTNFFS.

This clonotype has just a few counts. This chain uses TRBV20-1 with TRBJ1-5, with D maybe TRBD1 (6 bases). The CDR3 covers 15 residues. CDR1 and CDR2 (germline): DFQATT, SNEGSKA (reference sequence). V was clipped by 0 bases and J by 4 bases, with 13 bases between them. The CDR3 DNA follows: TGCAGTGCTAGAGATCTAGGGGGTTGGAATCAGCCCCAGCATTTT. This gives the protein CSARDLGGWNQPQHF.

This clonotype has a handful of counts. J is TRBJ1-4 and V is TRBV7-2; 7 bases agree with TRBD1. Germline-derived CDR1 and CDR2 are SGHTA and FQGNSA. The CDR3 runs to 15 residues. The V gene end was trimmed by 2 bases and the J gene end by 5 bases; junction bases not matched to a gene: 5. The CDR3: CASSLTGTVNEKLFF. Written as DNA, the CDR3 is TGTGCCAGCAGCTTAACCGGGACAGTAAATGAAAAACTGTTTTTT.

There are many counts of this clonotype. This chain joins TRBV6-1 and TRBJ2-1; 9 bases match TRBD2. The CDR3 consists of 13 residues. The V gene end was trimmed by 6 bases and the J gene end by 7 bases; junction bases not matched to a gene: 4. In germline, CDR1 is MNHNS, CDR2 SASEGT. The CDR3 loop is CASRRTSVNEQFF. CDR3 nucleotides: TGTGCCAGCAGGAGGACTAGCGTGAATGAGCAGTTCTTC.

J is TRBJ2-7 and V is TRBV7-2, with 8 bases identical to TRBD1. The germline CDR1 and CDR2 sequences are SGHTA and FQGNSA. The CDR3 runs to 14 residues. With 4 bases clipped from V and 4 bases from J, the junction kept 6 bases outside the gene matches. This CDR3 reads CASSSGQVGYEQYF. CDR3 coding DNA: TGTGCCAGCAGCTCGGGACAGGTCGGGTACGAGCAGTACTTC.

The CDR3 bases are TGCGCCAGCAGCCAAGACCTGGGGCCGGCGGGGCAGTACTTC. It specifies CASSQDLGPAGQYF. The rearrangement uses TRBV4-3 and TRBJ2-7, with D perhaps TRBD1 or TRBD2 (5 bases each). The CDR3 has 14 amino acids. Germline loops: CDR1 LGHNA, CDR2 YSLEER. V was shortened by 0 bases and J by 9 bases, with 15 bases between the two germline ends.

The chain carries TRBV10-3 and TRBJ1-1; D uncertain. The CDR3 is made up of 14 amino acids. Germline loops: CDR1 ENHRY, CDR2 SYGVKD. Trimming pared 2 bases from V and 0 bases from J, leaving 7 bases between. The CDR3 reads CAISEAGMNTEAFF. CDR3 DNA sequence: TGTGCCATCAGTGAGGCAGGCATGAACACTGAAGCTTTCTTT.

This clonotype was picked up many times. The chain recombines TRBV28 with TRBJ2-3; 10 nucleotides line up with TRBD2. The J segment lost 7 bases and the V segment lost 2 bases, leaving 9 bases of the junction unmatched. CDR1 is MDHEN, CDR2 SYDVKM, per germline. The CDR3 is 16 residues long. As DNA, the CDR3 is TGTGCCAGCAGTTTACAGCCTAGCGGGAGTCTGAATACGCAGTATTTT. It is translated as CASSLQPSGSLNTQYF.

This clonotype was counted between two and nine times. The chain carries TRBV9 and TRBJ2-3, with 11 bases lining up with TRBD2. CDR3 size: 16 residues. Germline loops: CDR1 SGDLS, CDR2 YYNGEE. With V trimmed by 5 bases and J by 2 bases, 7 bases remained unmatched. CDR3 loop: CASSRIAGGNTDTQYF. The DNA of the CDR3 is TGTGCCAGCAGTCGCATAGCGGGAGGGAACACAGATACGCAGTATTTT.

This clonotype was counted a few times. The chain carries TRBV9 and TRBJ1-3, with D unresolved. This CDR3 region has 13 residues. Germline V gene sequence: CDR1 SGDLS, CDR2 YYNGEE. Trimming stripped 3 bases from V and 6 bases from J, with 10 bases between. CDR3 sequence reads: CASSAPLANTIYF. CDR3 bases: TGTGCCAGCAGCGCCCCACTTGCAAACACCATATATTTT.